The TCR beta chain under discussion was sequenced for a study of identifying expanded T cells in peripheral blood. No infections or other immune events were documented during collection. The assay was immunoSEQ multiplex PCR, and TCRdb's table has in-frame clones only and misses some. The table records about 50,000 clones, roughly four fifths of them present only once. Details on this clone: The antigen is undetermined.

Broader study findings: Technical replicates showed around 1.1 changed clones; roughly two weeks roughly 16; four weeks 19. Roughly 2-week clone count variance significantly increased as total template count grew.

The clonotype was recovered from a person between 18 and 75 years old in good health. The sequenced sample consisted of blood.

The CDR3 DNA is TGTGCCAGCAGTGAAGCAGGGGTCCCCAATCAGCCCCAGCATTTT. Its translation is CASSEAGVPNQPQHF. The chain joins TRBV6-1 to TRBJ1-5; the D gene is possibly TRBD1 (5 bases). Germline loops: CDR1 MNHNS, CDR2 SASEGT. The V gene lost 0 bases and the J gene lost 3 bases, with 9 bases spanning the gap. CDR3 length: 15 amino acids.